Below are 27 T cell receptor beta chains sequenced from a single sample in a study of cytomegalovirus exposure and HLA in healthy donors. A multiplex PCR was run with 60 Vbeta primers and 13 Jbeta primers. This table comes from immunoSEQ multiplex PCR, and its TCRdb copy is limited to in-frame clones, with some not included. There are hundreds of thousands of clones in the sample; approximately 90% occur only once, and about 2% lies in the top ten. The sample was PBMCs. These receptors all stem from a young woman in good health and CMV-seronegative.

The chain uses TRBV30 and TRBJ2-1; a possible D gene is TRBD2 (6 bases). V lost 2 bases and J 9 bases, leaving 14 bases between the germline ends. The CDR3 is 13 amino acids. Looked up from germline, CDR1 is GTSNPN and CDR2 is SVGIG (reference sequence). In DNA form, the CDR3 reads TGTGCCTGGAGTACACAGGACTACGGTGAGCAGTTCTTC. Its protein is CAWSTQDYGEQFF.

The chain links TRBV9 to TRBJ2-7, with D perhaps TRBD1 (5 bases). V was trimmed by 0 bases and J by 0 bases, leaving 10 bases between them. From germline, CDR1 is SGDLS and CDR2 YYNGEE. The CDR3 is 15 amino acids. CDR3 amino acids: CASSVAGASSYEQYF. For the CDR3, the DNA is TGTGCCAGCAGCGTAGCTGGGGCGAGCTCCTACGAGCAGTACTTC.

Of note for this clone: Its ends do not fully match the called genes, so a read error is possible. The V call is TRBV7-9, the J call TRBJ1-3; TRBD1 is a possible D gene (6 bases). Per germline, CDR1 SEHNR and CDR2 FQNEAQ (reference sequence). This CDR3 has 16 amino acids. The DNA for the CDR3 is TGTTCCAGCAGCTTAACAGGGCTGGGGTCTGGAAACACCATATATTTT. Residues: CSSSLTGLGSGNTIYF.

This clone was found a few times. J is TRBJ1-3 and V is TRBV6-1; the D gene is possibly TRBD1 (5 bases). The CDR3 extends over 16 amino acids. V lost 1 base to trimming and J lost 0 bases, with 10 bases between them. Germline values: CDR1 MNHNS, CDR2 SASEGT. The CDR3 loop reads CASSEVTGSSGNTIYF. Here the CDR3 DNA reads TGTGCCAGCAGTGAAGTTACAGGTAGCTCTGGAAACACCATATATTTT.

This clone was detected only once. The chain employs TRBV10-3 and TRBJ2-3, with 7 bases that match TRBD1. The CDR3 sequence is 17 residues long. V trimming: 4 bases; J trimming: 0 bases; junction bases outside the gene matches: 10. Germline values: CDR1 ENHRY, CDR2 SYGVKD. The CDR3 nucleotides read TGTGCCATCAGTGTGGGGAGTACAGGGGAGAGCACAGATACGCAGTATTTT. Its translation: CAISVGSTGESTDTQYF.

V and J are TRBV29-1 and TRBJ2-1; 7 bases line up with TRBD2. In germline, CDR1 is SQVTM, CDR2 ANQGSEA. CDR3 length equals 14 residues. With 7 bases clipped from V and 2 bases from J, the junction kept 8 bases outside the gene matches. The CDR3: CSGRDGGTYNEQFF. The CDR3 DNA sequence: TGCAGCGGTAGGGACGGGGGGACCTACAATGAGCAGTTCTTC.

This chain uses TRBV2 with TRBJ2-1; TRBD1 matches 8 bases. V lost 1 base, J lost 8 bases, and 7 bases stayed unmatched. CDR1 is SNHLY and CDR2 is FYNNEI in the germline V gene. The CDR3 loop spans 15 amino acids. CDR3 DNA: TGTGCCAGCAGTGAAGTGGCAGGGGGCAGGGATGAGCAGTTCTTC. Translated, it gives CASSEVAGGRDEQFF.

The chain couples TRBV15 to TRBJ1-3; D gene uncertain. V was trimmed by 0 bases and J by 0 bases, leaving 15 bases between them. Germline CDR1 and CDR2: LNHNV and YYDKDF (reference sequence). This CDR3 is 18 amino acids long. CDR3 region: CATSRDVVGGSSGNTIYF. As DNA, the CDR3 is TGTGCCACCAGCAGAGATGTAGTCGGAGGGAGCTCTGGAAACACCATATATTTT.

The chain combines TRBV9 with TRBJ1-1; D possibly corresponds to TRBD1 (5 bases). CDR3 size: 15 residues. V gave up 4 bases and J gave up 0 bases, with 13 bases separating them. Germline V lookup: CDR1 SGDLS, CDR2 YYNGEE. The CDR3 loop reads CASSPDRGMNTEAFF. The DNA for the CDR3 is TGTGCCAGCAGCCCCGACCGGGGGATGAACACTGAAGCTTTCTTT.

The chain uses TRBV2 and TRBJ1-2; 8 nucleotides line up with TRBD1. V gave up 8 bases and J gave up 5 bases; unmatched junction bases: 10. Germline V gives CDR1 SNHLY, CDR2 FYNNEI. This CDR3 has 14 amino acids. This CDR3 is CASLRTGTGYGYTF. CDR3 DNA: TGTGCCAGCCTGAGGACAGGGACAGGTTATGGCTACACCTTC.

The chain uses TRBV7-2 and TRBJ1-2, with TRBD1 matching over 10 bases. Trimming at V came to 3 bases and at J to 2 bases, leaving 9 bases not matched to a gene. The germline V gene has CDR1 SGHTA and CDR2 FQGNSA. This CDR3 comprises 17 residues. The CDR3 reads CASSLRDRGSLNYGYTF. The CDR3 region has the DNA TGTGCCAGCAGCTTGAGGGACAGGGGATCGTTAAACTATGGCTACACCTTC.

The chain combines TRBV6-6 with TRBJ2-3; 10 bases fit TRBD2. This CDR3 contains 16 residues. Germline trimming cut 5 bases from V and 3 bases from J; bases unmatched to any gene: 8. The germline gives CDR1 MNHNY, CDR2 SVGAGI (reference sequence). CDR3 in amino acids: CASSIKAGGRTDTQYF. CDR3 sequence (DNA): TGTGCCAGCAGTATTAAAGCGGGGGGGCGAACAGATACGCAGTATTTT.

The genes are TRBV4-1 and TRBJ1-3; possible D gene TRBD1, 6 bases. V lost 4 bases and J 4 bases, leaving 11 bases between the germline ends. The CDR3 consists of 14 residues. Germline V lookup: CDR1 MGHRA, CDR2 YSYEKL. The DNA of the CDR3 is TGCGCCAGCAGCCGACAGGAGGCGGGAAACACCATATATTTT. This translates into CASSRQEAGNTIYF.

This chain uses TRBV18 with TRBJ2-7; TRBD1 matches 8 bases. Unmatched junction bases numbered 10, after V lost 4 bases and J lost 2 bases. The CDR3 is made up of 16 amino acids. The germline V gene has CDR1 KGHSH and CDR2 LQKENI. Here the CDR3 DNA reads TGTGCCAGCTCACGCTTCGGGACAGGAGGGGCCTACGAGCAGTACTTC. Residues: CASSRFGTGGAYEQYF.

This clone was recorded a few times. The rearrangement uses TRBV6-6 and TRBJ2-3; D unclear. The V and J ends lost 2 bases and 6 bases respectively, with 15 bases between them. CDR1 and CDR2 (germline): MNHNY, SVGAGI (reference sequence). The CDR3 is made up of 15 amino acids. For the CDR3, the DNA is TGTGCCAGCAGTTACGATTCGGGTCTGTGGGATACGCAGTATTTT. Protein product: CASSYDSGLWDTQYF.

A few counts support this clone. V usage is TRBV11-2 and J usage is TRBJ2-2; 9 bases map to TRBD1. CDR1 SGHAT and CDR2 FQNNGV come from the germline V gene. The CDR3 sequence is 15 residues long. V shed 2 bases and J 4 bases; nucleotides not matched to a gene: 2. CDR3: CASSLYRGPTGELFF. The CDR3, as DNA: TGTGCCAGCAGCTTATACAGGGGGCCCACCGGGGAGCTGTTTTTT.

The chain is built from TRBV27 and TRBJ1-5; D call uncertain. V was shortened by 3 bases and J by 9 bases, with 9 bases between the two germline ends. There are 12 residues in the CDR3. Germline CDR1 is MNHEY and CDR2 is SMNVEV (reference sequence). The CDR3 DNA is TGTGCCAGCAGTTTCCTCTCCGGGCCCCAGCATTTT. Its protein product is CASSFLSGPQHF.

The chain combines TRBV18 with TRBJ1-3, with D unclear. V was cut by 2 bases and J by 2 bases, with 16 bases left in between. Germline-derived CDR1 and CDR2 are KGHSH and LQKENI. The CDR3 is 17 residues long. The CDR3 coding sequence is TGTGCCAGCTCACCAGATCCGATCCAAGCGCCTGGAAACACCATATATTTT. Protein sequence: CASSPDPIQAPGNTIYF.

J is TRBJ2-7 and V is TRBV4-1; 16 positions match TRBD2. Trimming took 4 bases from V and 5 from J; bases not matched to a gene: 11. Germline lookup yields CDR1 MGHRA and CDR2 YSYEKL. This CDR3 region has 18 residues. CDR3 in DNA: TGCGCCAGCAGCCGCGGGACTAGCGGGGGGGCGATTCGAGACGAGCAGTACTTC. Protein product: CASSRGTSGGAIRDEQYF.

This chain connects TRBV28 to TRBJ1-1; no clear D gene. The CDR3 consists of 11 residues. Trimming stripped 6 bases from V and 6 bases from J, with 8 bases between. Looked up from germline, CDR1 is MDHEN and CDR2 is SYDVKM. The CDR3 nucleotides are TGTGCCAGCAGAAAGCCGTCTGAAGCTTTCTTT. This encodes CASRKPSEAFF.

The chain carries TRBV7-2 and TRBJ1-2, with D hard to call. V lost 0 bases to trimming and J lost 3 bases, with 8 bases between them. The CDR3 has 14 amino acids. Germline CDR1 reads SGHTA; CDR2 reads FQGNSA. CDR3 loop: CASSLALSDYGYTF. The DNA for the CDR3 is TGTGCCAGCAGCTTAGCTCTTAGCGACTATGGCTACACCTTC. Filled out from reference TRBV7-2 and TRBJ1-2, the complete variable domain reads GAGVSQSPSNKVTEKGKDVELRCDPISGHTALYWYRQSLGQGLEFLIYFQGNSAPDKSGLPSDRFSAERTGGSVSTLTIQRTQQEDSAVYLCASSLALSDYGYTFGSGTRLTVV.

On this clone: Other DNA sequences within the sample encode an identical CDR3. The chain combines TRBV6-5 with TRBJ1-5; no firm D call. CDR1 and CDR2 from the germline V gene are MNHEY and SVGAGI. Trimming pared 2 bases from V and 6 bases from J, leaving 5 bases between. This CDR3 has 12 residues. This chain's CDR3 is CASSYPGQPQHF. The CDR3 DNA is TGTGCCAGCAGTTACCCCGGTCAGCCCCAGCATTTT.

V usage is TRBV18 and J usage is TRBJ1-3, with 7 bases that match TRBD1. The CDR3 consists of 15 residues. Losses at the gene ends were 3 bases for V and 3 bases for J; bases not matched to a gene: 5. Germline V gives CDR1 KGHSH, CDR2 LQKENI. Here the CDR3 reads CASSPTGSGGNTIYF. DNA for the CDR3: TGTGCCAGCTCACCGACAGGGTCAGGTGGAAACACCATATATTTT.

This sequence joins TRBV29-1 and TRBJ2-5, with TRBD2 matching over 7 bases. This CDR3 spans 16 amino acids. CDR1 and CDR2 from the germline V gene are SQVTM and ANQGSEA. Trimming at V came to 4 bases and at J to 2 bases, leaving 13 bases not matched to a gene. CDR3 bases: TGCAGCGTTGGGGGGGGAGGGCTTCGGAGGCAAGAGACCCAGTACTTC. Translated, it gives CSVGGGGLRRQETQYF.

In this sample, this clone turned up once. The V call is TRBV18, the J call TRBJ1-5; no reliable D call. V gave up 2 bases and J gave up 3 bases, with 11 bases separating them. The CDR3 loop spans 15 amino acids. CDR1 is KGHSH and CDR2 is LQKENI in the germline V gene. The CDR3 coding sequence is TGTGCCAGCTCACCAGACTCAAATTACAATCAGCCCCAGCATTTT. Its translation is CASSPDSNYNQPQHF.

The rearrangement uses TRBV11-2 and TRBJ1-1; D uncertain. Germline V gene lookup returns CDR1 SGHAT and CDR2 FQNNGV. The CDR3 contains 13 residues. V lost 5 bases, J lost 1 base, and 8 bases lay in between. The CDR3 sequence: CASSPRPNTEAFF. DNA of the CDR3: TGTGCCAGCAGCCCGAGGCCGAACACTGAAGCTTTCTTT.

This sequence joins TRBV27 and TRBJ2-2; D call uncertain. The CDR3 consists of 14 residues. Germline values: CDR1 MNHEY, CDR2 SMNVEV (reference sequence). V gave up 5 bases and J gave up 4 bases, with 11 bases separating them. Written as DNA, the CDR3 is TGTGCCAGCAGTCTAAGACTGATCACCGGGGAGCTGTTTTTT. Protein product: CASSLRLITGELFF.